The rows below give T cell receptor beta chains drawn from one sample of a study of blood T cell repertoires in COVID-19. Libraries were prepared by immunoSEQ multiplex PCR; TCRdb keeps only in-frame clonotypes and omits some of them. Here the sample spans hundreds of thousands of clones, approximately 89% being singletons. The sequenced material came from peripheral blood. The receptors were gathered from a woman aged 25 to 45 with COVID-19, enrolled during active disease. Each CDR3 is given with its conserved first and last residue. A D gene is named only where the DNA matches it firmly. Clone sizes are given selectively: once, few, many, or a class where the clone is expanded.

.	TRBJ2-3	TRBV19	TRBD1	CASSTPYRQGGQYF	TGTGCCAGTAGTACCCCATATCGACAGGGTGGGCAGTATTTT
once	TRBJ2-2	TRBV5-1	TRBD2	CASSGGLASGELFF	TGCGCCAGCAGCGGCGGACTAGCGTCCGGGGAGCTGTTTTTT
.	TRBJ2-5	TRBV2	.	CASSPRGFMGQETQYF	TGTGCCAGCAGTCCAAGGGGCTTTATGGGCCAAGAGACCCAGTACTTC
.	TRBJ2-5	TRBV19	TRBD2	CASSTGLAGGSQYF	TGTGCCAGTAGTACGGGACTAGCGGGTGGTTCCCAGTACTTC
.	TRBJ2-3	TRBV2	.	CASSPLGGSTDTQYF	TGTGCCAGCTCCCCCTTGGGGGGTAGCACAGATACGCAGTATTTT
.	TRBJ2-1	TRBV28	TRBD2	CASSLVGVAGTVRNEQFF	TGTGCCAGCAGTTTGGTCGGGGTAGCGGGAACGGTTCGGAATGAGCAGTTCTTC
.	TRBJ2-1	TRBV4-3	TRBD2	CASSPLLAGDYNEQFF	TGCGCCAGCAGCCCGCTGCTAGCGGGAGACTACAATGAGCAGTTCTTC
.	TRBJ2-5	TRBV18	TRBD2	CASSPRGRPQETQYF	TGTGCCAGCTCACCGCGGGGGAGGCCCCAAGAGACCCAGTACTTC
once	TRBJ2-2	TRBV14	.	CASSPRGTVNTGELFF	TGTGCCAGCAGCCCCCGGGGGACTGTCAACACCGGGGAGCTGTTTTTT
.	TRBJ2-5	TRBV2	.	CASSAEAKTQYF	TGTGCCAGCAGTGCAGAGGCTAAGACCCAGTACTTC
.	TRBJ1-3	TRBV11-1	.	CASSAVSGNTIYF	TGTGCCAGCAGCGCAGTCTCTGGAAACACCATATATTTT
.	TRBJ1-4	TRBV19	.	CASSPYSNEKLFF	TGTGCCAGTAGTCCGTACTCGAATGAAAAACTGTTTTTT
.	TRBJ2-4	TRBV5-1	.	CASSLGPQGIGSDIQYF	TGCGCCAGCAGCTTGGGCCCACAGGGCATAGGGTCTGACATTCAGTACTTC
.	TRBJ2-7	TRBV15	.	CATSRDRRGTSYEQYF	TGTGCCACCAGCAGAGATCGGAGGGGTACCTCCTACGAGCAGTACTTC
.	TRBJ2-1	TRBV6-1	TRBD2	CASSEEGLAYNEQFF	TGTGCCAGCAGTGAAGAAGGACTAGCCTACAATGAGCAGTTCTTC